This T cell receptor (beta chain) was sequenced during a study of T cell responses to AZD1222 COVID-19 vaccine. The assay was immunoSEQ multiplex PCR, and TCRdb's table has in-frame clones only and misses some. The sample yields some 98,000 clones, about 88% seen once. Germline V gene data show CDR1 as ENHRY and CDR2 as SYGVKD. The CDR3 spans 13 residues. Trimming took 7 bases from V and 2 from J, leaving 8 bases between them. This sequence was found in an adult in good health. This chain connects TRBV10-3 to TRBJ2-2; D is perhaps TRBD1 (5 bases). Material: peripheral blood, obtained on day 0 of AZD1222 vaccination. The CDR3 DNA sequence: TGTGCCATCAAGGGGATTAACACCGGGGAGCTGTTTTTT. Protein: CAIKGINTGELFF.